Described below is a single T cell receptor beta chain sequence and its context. The antigen is undetermined. Only in-frame clones appear in the TCRdb table, and some are missing; sequencing was by immunoSEQ multiplex PCR. In the table there are tens of thousands of clones, roughly 83% of which are singletons. The sample belongs to a study of T cell clones after liver transplantation. The overall study: TCRbeta sequencing after a pre-transplant mixed lymphocyte reaction identified graft-donor-reactive clones, later tracked in post-transplant blood.

Unstimulated PBMCs were sorted into CD3+CD4+ and CD3+CD8+ populations. Study-wide findings and caveats: These preliminary findings come from unstandardized post-transplant sampling times. A significant post-transplant drop in circulating graft-donor-reactive CD4 TCRbeta sequences occurred in most of the 8 subjects.

V gave up 0 bases and J gave up 5 bases, with 16 bases separating them. Germline V CDR1 and CDR2: LGHNA, YNFKEQ. The CDR3 totals 16 residues. This sequence originates from a human patient who received a liver transplant. Some T cells may be the graft donor's. Sequenced material: CD4+ T cells from blood, taken at the 22-month timepoint. The rearrangement joins TRBV4-2 to TRBJ1-2; D not certain. As DNA, the CDR3 is TGTGCCAGCAGCCAAGATGACACACGAGGGTCATATGGCTACACCTTC. Protein product: CASSQDDTRGSYGYTF.